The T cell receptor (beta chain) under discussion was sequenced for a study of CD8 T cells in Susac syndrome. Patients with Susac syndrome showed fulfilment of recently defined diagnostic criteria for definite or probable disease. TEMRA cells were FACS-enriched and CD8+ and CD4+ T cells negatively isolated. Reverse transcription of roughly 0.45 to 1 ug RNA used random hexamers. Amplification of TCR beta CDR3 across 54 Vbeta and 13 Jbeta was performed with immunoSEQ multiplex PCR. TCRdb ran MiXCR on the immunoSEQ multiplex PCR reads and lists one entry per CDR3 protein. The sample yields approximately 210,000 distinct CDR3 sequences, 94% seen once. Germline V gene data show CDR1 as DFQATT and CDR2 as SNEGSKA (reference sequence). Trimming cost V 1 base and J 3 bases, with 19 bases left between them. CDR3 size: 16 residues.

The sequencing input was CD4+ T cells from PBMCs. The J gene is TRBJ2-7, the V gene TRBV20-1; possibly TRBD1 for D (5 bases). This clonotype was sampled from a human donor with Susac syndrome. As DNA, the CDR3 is TGCAGTGCTAGAGTTGGGGCCGGAGCAGGTCTCTACGAGCAGTACTTC. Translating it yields CSARVGAGAGLYEQYF.